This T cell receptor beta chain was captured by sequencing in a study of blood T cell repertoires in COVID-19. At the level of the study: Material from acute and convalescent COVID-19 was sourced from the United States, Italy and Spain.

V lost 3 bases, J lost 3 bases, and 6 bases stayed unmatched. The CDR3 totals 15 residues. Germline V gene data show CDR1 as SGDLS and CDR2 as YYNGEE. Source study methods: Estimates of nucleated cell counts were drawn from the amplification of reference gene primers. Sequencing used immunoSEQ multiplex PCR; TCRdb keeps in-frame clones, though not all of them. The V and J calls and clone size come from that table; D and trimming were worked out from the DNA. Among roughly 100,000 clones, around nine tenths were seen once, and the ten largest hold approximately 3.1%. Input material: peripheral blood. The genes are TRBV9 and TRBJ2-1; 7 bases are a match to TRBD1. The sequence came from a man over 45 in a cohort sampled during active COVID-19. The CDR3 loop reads CASSDRTGNYNEQFF. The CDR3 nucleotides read TGTGCCAGCAGCGACCGGACAGGAAACTACAATGAGCAGTTCTTC.